What follows are 14 T cell receptor beta chains derived from one specimen sequenced in a study of blood T cells in healthy people across ages. Through a sample-barcoded 5' primer and a J-beta primer mix, a second PCR was run for roughly 7 to 11 cycles. TCRdb re-analysed the 5' RACE reads in MiXCR, keeping a single row per CDR3 protein. The table includes more than 1.4 million distinct CDR3 sequences, 42% detected once. The sequenced sample was blood. The receptor source for this set is a woman under 30 in good health.

This clonotype was detected ten times or more. Germline and junction disagree at one end, which may indicate a read error. The chain uses TRBV4-2 and TRBJ2-7; a possible D gene is TRBD2 (6 bases). The CDR3 is 15 residues long. Looked up from germline, CDR1 is LGHNA and CDR2 is YNFKEQ. Here the CDR3 DNA reads TGCGCCAGCAGCCAAGAGAGAAGCGGGTCCTACGAGCAGTACTTC. It is translated as CASSQERSGSYEQYF.

In this sample, this clonotype turned up a few times. J is TRBJ2-1 and V is TRBV6-6; 9 nucleotides agree with TRBD2. The junction had 10 bases not matched to a gene; V was cut back by 7 bases and J by 9 bases. The germline gives CDR1 MNHNY, CDR2 SVGAGI (reference sequence). The length of the CDR3 is 14 residues. The CDR3 sequence: CASTVGLAIPEQFF. The CDR3 DNA reads as TGTGCCAGCACCGTGGGACTAGCAATTCCTGAGCAGTTCTTC.

This clonotype was observed a few times. V gene TRBV12-3 or TRBV12-4 combines with J gene TRBJ2-2; D is unresolved. The V and J ends lost 5 bases and 0 bases respectively, with 13 bases between them. The CDR3 is 16 amino acids. Here the CDR3 DNA reads TGTGCCAGCAGTCCCATCGTGGTGGCGAACACCGGGGAGCTGTTTTTT. It translates to CASSPIVVANTGELFF.

V is TRBV11-1 and J is TRBJ2-7; weak D call: TRBD2 (6 bases). Deletions cut 4 bases from V and 5 bases from J, with 21 bases between. Germline-derived CDR1 and CDR2 are SGHAT and FQDESV (reference sequence). The CDR3 consists of 16 residues. CDR3 bases: TGTGCCAGCAGCTGCGTGAGGGCGGGAAAGGCTGACGAGCAGTACTTC. Protein product: CASSCVRAGKADEQYF.

The CDR3 loop is CAISESRTGARNAEAFF. CDR3 nucleotide sequence: TGTGCCATCAGTGAGAGTAGGACAGGGGCGAGAAACGCTGAAGCTTTCTTT. The J gene is TRBJ1-1, the V gene TRBV10-3; the match to TRBD1 covers 9 bases. Trimming took 2 bases from V and 6 from J; bases not matched to a gene: 13. CDR1 and CDR2 from the germline V gene are ENHRY and SYGVKD. The CDR3 runs to 17 residues.

V usage is TRBV27 and J usage is TRBJ1-5; D remains unclear. V was trimmed by 7 bases and J by 1 base, leaving 8 bases between them. CDR3 length: 13 amino acids. Germline V gives CDR1 MNHEY, CDR2 SMNVEV (reference sequence). The DNA for the CDR3 is TGTGCCAGCATCCCGTGGAGCAATCAGCCCCAGCATTTT. It yields the protein CASIPWSNQPQHF.

The V call is TRBV6-5, the J call TRBJ1-1; D is perhaps TRBD1 (5 bases). The germline V gene encodes CDR1 MNHEY and CDR2 SVGAGI. This CDR3 has 12 amino acids. V lost 6 bases and J lost 8, with 13 bases in between. This chain's CDR3 is CASRRSGGEAFF. CDR3 nucleotide sequence: TGTGCCAGCAGAAGATCCGGGGGAGAAGCTTTCTTT.

V usage is TRBV14 and J usage is TRBJ1-1; D is uncertain. CDR3 length: 12 amino acids. Germline-derived CDR1 and CDR2 are SGHDN and FVKESK. V lost 3 bases, J lost 2 bases, and 4 bases lay in between. CDR3 nucleotides: TGTGCCAGCAGCCATGTTAACACTGAAGCTTTCTTT. Translated, it gives CASSHVNTEAFF.

This clonotype turned up a few times. The chain has TRBV4-2 and TRBJ2-7; 10 bases are a match to TRBD1. The junction had 10 bases not matched to a gene; V was cut back by 5 bases and J by 6 bases. The CDR3 is 15 amino acids. Germline V lookup: CDR1 LGHNA, CDR2 YNFKEQ. The CDR3 loop reads CASSESGTGVREQYF. CDR3 coding DNA: TGTGCCAGCAGCGAAAGTGGGACAGGGGTTCGCGAGCAGTACTTC.

V and J are TRBV6-5 and TRBJ1-2; 7 bases align to TRBD1. J lost 0 bases, V lost 0 bases, and 4 bases had no gene match. CDR3 size: 16 residues. Germline CDR1 MNHEY, CDR2 SVGAGI. The CDR3 nucleotides read TGTGCCAGCAGTTACTCGAGAAGGGGGCCTAACTATGGCTACACCTTC. Protein: CASSYSRRGPNYGYTF.

J is TRBJ1-5 and V is TRBV3-1, with TRBD1 matching 9 bases. J gave up 6 bases and V 5 bases, and 11 bases lay outside the gene matches. CDR3 length equals 16 residues. Germline V gene data show CDR1 as LGHDT and CDR2 as YNNKEL (reference sequence). The CDR3 coding sequence is TGTGCCAGCAGCTGGACAGGGGAAGGGACGGGTCAGCCCCAGCATTTT. Its translation: CASSWTGEGTGQPQHF.

The chain links TRBV4-1 to TRBJ2-2; D gene ambiguous. The V end was cut by 6 bases, the J end by 7 bases, with 12 bases between. In germline, CDR1 is MGHRA, CDR2 YSYEKL. This CDR3 contains 13 residues. In nucleotides, the CDR3 is TGCGCCAGCAGTTCTCCCTCTTACGGGGAGCTGTTTTTT. Translated: CASSSPSYGELFF.

This clonotype was counted once. A single base separates this from a much larger clone, so it may be a read error. The J gene is TRBJ2-7, the V gene TRBV29-1; D gene unclear. There are 11 residues in the CDR3. Trimming took 2 bases from V and 10 from J, leaving 12 bases between them. Germline V CDR1 and CDR2: SQVTM, ANQGSEA. The CDR3 sequence: CSVEQQEAQYF. CDR3 in DNA: TGCAGCGTTGAACAGCAAGAGGCCCAGTACTTC.

This clonotype appeared a few times. This sequence joins TRBV7-9 and TRBJ1-2, with 7 nucleotides matching TRBD1. Per germline, CDR1 SEHNR and CDR2 FQNEAQ (reference sequence). This CDR3 contains 14 residues. V lost 5 bases to trimming and J lost 5 bases; unmatched junction nucleotides: 8. CDR3 sequence: CASSLRSGGYGYTF. DNA for the CDR3: TGTGCCAGCAGCCTTCGGTCAGGGGGTTATGGCTACACCTTC.